The 31 T cell receptor beta chains given below trace back to one sample, sequenced in a study of blood T cell repertoires in COVID-19. Here immunoSEQ multiplex PCR was the method, and the copy in TCRdb shows in-frame clones only, minus some. The sample consists of 9,500 to 15,000 clones, under 95% of them appearing once. Sequencing was done on a sample of peripheral blood. These receptors were taken from a man aged 65 to 79 with active COVID-19.

The J gene is TRBJ2-7, the V gene TRBV11-3; 7 nucleotides line up with TRBD2. The germline CDR1 and CDR2 sequences are SGHNT and YENEEA. J gave up 3 bases and V 0 bases, and 8 bases lay outside the gene matches. The CDR3 totals 16 residues. CDR3 amino acids: CASSLELGGTLYEQYF. As DNA, the CDR3 is TGTGCCAGCAGCTTAGAGTTGGGGGGGACCCTCTACGAGCAGTACTTC.

This sequence joins TRBV11-2 and TRBJ1-2; D not certain. This CDR3 region has 13 residues. V shed 1 base and J shed 2 bases, with 5 bases lying between them. Germline V gene lookup returns CDR1 SGHAT and CDR2 FQNNGV. For the CDR3, the DNA is TGTGCCAGCAGCTTAGGGCAGAACTATGGCTACACCTTC. Encoded protein: CASSLGQNYGYTF.

This chain connects TRBV5-1 to TRBJ1-3; D is undetermined. Per germline, CDR1 SGHRS and CDR2 YFSETQ. This CDR3 region has 14 residues. V lost 4 bases to trimming and J lost 0 bases, with 8 bases between them. The CDR3 DNA reads TGCGCCAGCAGCAATTACAGCTCTGGAAACACCATATATTTT. Residues: CASSNYSSGNTIYF.

The V and J genes are TRBV11-2 and TRBJ2-7; no firm D call. Germline assignment: CDR1 SGHAT and CDR2 FQNNGV. The CDR3 contains 14 residues. V lost 5 bases to trimming and J lost 0 bases, with 11 bases between them. CDR3: CASSQLRSSYEQYF. CDR3 bases: TGTGCCAGCAGCCAACTGCGGAGCTCCTACGAGCAGTACTTC.

This chain links TRBV5-1 with TRBJ2-6; TRBD1 is a possible D gene (6 bases). Germline V gene data show CDR1 as SGHRS and CDR2 as YFSETQ. The CDR3 has 18 amino acids. Trimming took 3 bases from V and 0 from J, leaving 16 bases between them. The CDR3 DNA is TGCGCCAGCAGCTCGATCTACAGGGTGAGCTCTGGGGCCAACGTCCTGACTTTC. This translates into CASSSIYRVSSGANVLTF.

This clone appeared a single time. The V call is TRBV19, the J call TRBJ1-2; D unclear. This CDR3 region has 11 residues. Trimming stripped 8 bases from V and 8 bases from J, with 12 bases between. In germline, CDR1 is LNHDA, CDR2 SQIVND (reference sequence). The CDR3 is CASGSRRGYTF. The DNA of the CDR3 is TGTGCCAGTGGGTCGAGGCGGGGCTACACCTTC.

To note about this clone: Other DNA sequences of this sample code for an identical CDR3. The rearrangement links TRBV5-1 to TRBJ1-2; 7 bases match TRBD1. V was clipped by 5 bases and J by 8 bases; unmatched bases: 9. The CDR3 spans 13 residues. From germline, CDR1 is SGHRS and CDR2 YFSETQ. CDR3 coding DNA: TGCGCCAGCAGTGGGACAGAAGGCCGGGGCTACACCTTC. Translation gives CASSGTEGRGYTF.

The chain recombines TRBV5-1 with TRBJ2-1, with TRBD2 identical over 10 bases. The CDR3 length is 16 residues. Germline assignment: CDR1 SGHRS and CDR2 YFSETQ. The J segment lost 5 bases and the V segment lost 8 bases, leaving 13 bases of the junction unmatched. The CDR3 DNA follows: TGCGCCAGTAAACGGCCTAGCGGGGGCCCACACAATGAGCAGTTCTTC. It codes for CASKRPSGGPHNEQFF.

With regard to this clone: A read error may account for a junction end that differs from germline. The chain joins TRBV7-9 to TRBJ2-3, with TRBD1 as a possible D gene (5 bases). The CDR3 totals 13 residues. Germline values: CDR1 SEHNR, CDR2 FQNEAQ (reference sequence). Written as DNA, the CDR3 is TGTGCCAGCAGCCCAACTGACAGTCGCCATCTATCCTTT. It yields the protein CASSPTDSRHLSF.

This clone appeared once. V is TRBV18 and J is TRBJ1-1; 7 positions match TRBD1. The germline CDR1 and CDR2 sequences are KGHSH and LQKENI. The J segment lost 3 bases and the V segment lost 6 bases, leaving 7 bases of the junction unmatched. This CDR3 contains 14 residues. The CDR3 DNA is TGTGCCAGCTCCCCGGACAGGACTTACACTGAAGCTTTCTTT. Residues: CASSPDRTYTEAFF.

This chain joins TRBV7-2 and TRBJ2-7; 8 bases match TRBD2. The germline V gene has CDR1 SGHTA and CDR2 FQGNSA. The CDR3 has 14 residues. The V segment lost 4 bases and the J segment 1 base; nucleotides outside the gene matches: 3. The CDR3 DNA reads TGTGCCAGCAGCTCGGGGGGGATGTCCTACGAGCAGTACTTC. Encoded protein: CASSSGGMSYEQYF. The variable domain in full, with the rest retrieved from reference TRBV7-2 and TRBJ2-7, is GAGVSQSPSNKVTEKGKDVELRCDPISGHTALYWYRQSLGQGLEFLIYFQGNSAPDKSGLPSDRFSAERTGGSVSTLTIQRTQQEDSAVYLCASSSGGMSYEQYFGPGTRLTVT.

Concerning this clone: The junction differs from germline at one of its ends, possibly a read error. The chain combines TRBV6-5 with TRBJ2-2; 7 bases map to TRBD1. CDR1 is MNHEY, CDR2 SVGAGI, per germline. CDR3 length: 13 amino acids. The CDR3 DNA reads TGTGCCAGCAAACAGGGGAACACCAGGGAGCTGTTTTTT. Protein product: CASKQGNTRELFF.

The genes are TRBV4-1 and TRBJ2-3, with D unresolved. Germline V CDR1 and CDR2: MGHRA, YSYEKL. V dropped 4 bases and J dropped 3 bases, with 11 bases sitting between them. The CDR3 extends over 14 amino acids. CDR3 DNA sequence: TGCGCCAGCAGCCTAGGAACAGTAACAGATACGCAGTATTTT. Protein sequence: CASSLGTVTDTQYF.

The chain is built from TRBV7-6 and TRBJ2-7; possibly TRBD2 for D (6 bases). The CDR3 is 13 amino acids. Between the trimmed V and J ends, which lost 3 bases and 6 bases, there was a span of 12 bases. CDR1 is SGHVS and CDR2 is FNYEAQ in the germline V gene. The CDR3 protein is CASSFRRGREQYF. Here the CDR3 DNA reads TGTGCCAGCAGCTTCAGGAGGGGACGCGAGCAGTACTTC.

CDR3 sequence: CASSAGGRGNTEAFF. In nucleotides, the CDR3 is TGTGCCAGCAGTGCGGGGGGCCGGGGAAACACTGAAGCTTTCTTT. The rearrangement joins TRBV6-6 to TRBJ1-1; possibly TRBD1 for D (6 bases). V lost 5 bases to trimming and J lost 2 bases, with 15 bases between them. CDR1 is MNHNY, CDR2 SVGAGI, per germline (reference sequence). The CDR3 runs to 15 residues.

The chain combines TRBV25-1 with TRBJ2-1, with a weak D call TRBD1 (5 bases). Germline V gene sequence: CDR1 MGHDK, CDR2 SYGVNS. The CDR3 is made up of 11 amino acids. Between the trimmed V and J ends, which lost 8 bases and 8 bases, there was a span of 10 bases. CDR3 protein: CASFDSYEQFF. Here the CDR3 DNA reads TGTGCCAGCTTTGACAGCTATGAGCAGTTCTTC.

The chain uses TRBV18 and TRBJ2-7; 8 bases line up with TRBD1. Germline-derived CDR1 and CDR2 are KGHSH and LQKENI. CDR3 length equals 14 residues. V gave up 3 bases and J gave up 1 base; unmatched junction bases: 2. CDR3 sequence (DNA): TGTGCCAGCTCACCTACAGGGGGATCCTACGAGCAGTACTTC. This sequence encodes CASSPTGGSYEQYF.

V usage is TRBV10-3 and J usage is TRBJ1-1; TRBD1 agrees at 7 bases. V lost 6 bases and J lost 4; bases outside the gene matches: 8. The CDR3 is 14 residues long. In germline, CDR1 is ENHRY, CDR2 SYGVKD. The CDR3, as DNA: TGTGCCATCAGGGCCGGGACAGAAGTCACTGAAGCTTTCTTT. It is translated as CAIRAGTEVTEAFF.

The chain couples TRBV5-4 to TRBJ2-1; 11 bases line up with TRBD2. The V and J ends lost 4 bases and 0 bases, in that order; junction bases with no gene match: 12. Germline V lookup: CDR1 SGHNT, CDR2 YYREEE (reference sequence). The CDR3 length is 19 residues. In DNA form, the CDR3 reads TGTGCCAGCAGCCAGGGACTAGCGGTATTTACAAGCTCCTACAATGAGCAGTTCTTC. Translating it yields CASSQGLAVFTSSYNEQFF.

The chain recombines TRBV5-4 with TRBJ1-1; D is uncertain. Deletions cut 9 bases from V and 0 bases from J, with 15 bases between. There are 14 residues in the CDR3. Per germline, CDR1 SGHNT and CDR2 YYREEE (reference sequence). The CDR3 protein is CATYSMRLNTEAFF. The CDR3 DNA follows: TGTGCCACCTATTCGATGCGGTTGAACACTGAAGCTTTCTTT.

The rearrangement links TRBV5-4 to TRBJ2-5, with 11 bases aligning to TRBD2. Per the germline V gene, CDR1 is SGHNT and CDR2 is YYREEE (reference sequence). V dropped 4 bases and J dropped 3; count of bases not matched to a gene: 8. The CDR3 is 16 residues long. This chain's CDR3 is CASSSLAGGKEETQYF. CDR3 in DNA: TGTGCCAGCAGCAGTTTAGCGGGAGGGAAGGAAGAGACCCAGTACTTC.

The V and J genes are TRBV6-5 and TRBJ2-7, with D maybe TRBD2 (5 bases). Germline loops: CDR1 MNHEY, CDR2 SVGAGI. This CDR3 contains 14 residues. Trimming took off 4 bases at V and 4 bases at J, with 14 bases between the two ends. The CDR3, as DNA: TGTGCCAGCAGTTCGGGGTGGGTCTTGTACGAGCAGTACTTC. Its protein product is CASSSGWVLYEQYF.

The rearrangement uses TRBV7-2 and TRBJ2-3; D perhaps matches TRBD2 (6 bases). Trimming stripped 1 base from V and 4 bases from J, with 9 bases between. The CDR3 consists of 14 residues. CDR1 is SGHTA, CDR2 FQGNSA, per germline. CDR3 in DNA: TGTGCCAGCAGCTTAGTGCCTAGCGCAGATACGCAGTATTTT. Translation: CASSLVPSADTQYF.

This CDR3 is CASSLQQGAYGYTF. Written as DNA, the CDR3 is TGTGCCAGCAGCTTACAACAGGGGGCATATGGCTACACCTTC. V and J are TRBV7-2 and TRBJ1-2, with 9 bases that match TRBD1. V trimming: 2 bases; J trimming: 5 bases; junction bases outside the gene matches: 3. Germline V gene lookup returns CDR1 SGHTA and CDR2 FQGNSA. The CDR3 is 14 residues long.

The V gene is TRBV7-2, the J gene TRBJ1-5; 10 positions match TRBD1. The V gene's germline CDR1 is SGHTA and CDR2 FQGNSA. J was trimmed by 7 bases and V by 1 base; bases with no gene match: 4. CDR3 length: 15 residues. The CDR3 here is CASSLVGQGYQPQHF. For the CDR3, the DNA is TGTGCCAGCAGCTTAGTGGGACAGGGGTACCAGCCCCAGCATTTT.

The rearrangement links TRBV29-1 to TRBJ2-5; D perhaps matches TRBD2 (7 bases). CDR3 size: 14 residues. CDR1 and CDR2 from the germline V gene are SQVTM and ANQGSEA. V lost 7 bases and J lost 2, with 17 bases in between. CDR3 sequence reads: CSGGGGHLQETQYF. The CDR3 DNA reads TGCAGCGGGGGGGGCGGACACTTACAAGAGACCCAGTACTTC. The entire variable domain, with the rest obtained from reference TRBV29-1 and TRBJ2-5, is as follows: SAVISQKPSRDICQRGTSLTIQCQVDSQVTMMFWYRQQPGQSLTLIATANQGSEATYESGFVIDKFPISRPNLTFSTLTVSNMSPEDSSIYLCSGGGGHLQETQYFGPGTRLLVL.

The chain is built from TRBV30 and TRBJ1-6; possibly TRBD1 for D (5 bases). Germline V gene lookup returns CDR1 GTSNPN and CDR2 SVGIG (reference sequence). The V gene lost 5 bases and the J gene lost 3 bases, with 14 bases spanning the gap. This CDR3 contains 15 residues. CDR3 nucleotide sequence: TGTGCCTGGGCCCCCGCCGGGGGCTATAATTCACCCCTCCACTTT. Its protein is CAWAPAGGYNSPLHF. Combining the CDR3 with reference TRBV30 and TRBJ1-6 gives the whole variable domain SQTIHQWPATLVQPVGSPLSLECTVEGTSNPNLYWYRQAAGRGLQLLFYSVGIGQISSEVPQNLSASRPQDRQFILSSKKLLLSDSGFYLCAWAPAGGYNSPLHFGNGTRLTVT.

The V and J genes are TRBV5-1 and TRBJ2-5, with a weak D call TRBD2 (6 bases). Germline CDR1 reads SGHRS; CDR2 reads YFSETQ. The CDR3 is 17 residues long. Trimming took 4 bases from V and 3 from J, leaving 22 bases between them. The CDR3 is CASSLIPRRRGEETQYF. The CDR3 nucleotides read TGCGCCAGCAGCCTTATCCCCCGCCGGAGGGGAGAAGAGACCCAGTACTTC.

The sample holds a few counts of this clone. This chain connects TRBV27 to TRBJ2-3, with 10 bases that match TRBD2. CDR3 size: 14 residues. CDR1 is MNHEY, CDR2 SMNVEV, per germline (reference sequence). With V trimmed by 7 bases and J by 4 bases, 5 bases remained unmatched. The CDR3 here is CASTERGGPDTQYF. CDR3 sequence (DNA): TGTGCCAGCACGGAGCGGGGGGGCCCAGATACGCAGTATTTT.

The CDR3 sequence: CASSLHGATMNTEAFF. As DNA, the CDR3 is TGTGCCAGCAGCTTACATGGGGCGACCATGAACACTGAAGCTTTCTTT. V gene TRBV11-2 combines with J gene TRBJ1-1, with a weak D call TRBD1 (5 bases). Germline V gene sequence: CDR1 SGHAT, CDR2 FQNNGV. The CDR3 has 16 amino acids. The V end was cut by 2 bases, the J end by 0 bases, with 13 bases between.

Here the CDR3 reads CASSPVLEWGTDTQYF. The CDR3 DNA reads as TGTGCCAGCAGCCCCGTGCTAGAGTGGGGCACAGATACGCAGTATTTT. V is TRBV5-4 and J is TRBJ2-3; D is uncertain. The V end lost 4 bases, the J end lost 1 base, and 16 bases lay between the germline ends. Germline CDR1 reads SGHNT; CDR2 reads YYREEE (reference sequence). The CDR3 sequence is 16 residues long.